This entry lists 3 T cell receptor beta chains sequenced from one sample in a study of T cells in Graves' hyperthyroidism and ophthalmopathy. Amplification of TCR beta CDR3 regions used RNA as the template. RT-PCR in the first round (using the HTBI primer set) targeted the TCR CDR3. TCRdb reprocessed the multiplex PCR reads via MiXCR and lists one record per CDR3 protein. The table shows more than 500,000 distinct CDR3 sequences, with 14% occurring only once. The specimen sequenced was blood. These receptors were collected from a woman between 40 and 55 years old with Graves' hyperthyroidism.

The gene calls are TRBV25-1 and TRBJ1-1, with D uncertain. Per germline, CDR1 MGHDK and CDR2 SYGVNS. CDR3 length: 14 amino acids. V was clipped by 5 bases and J by 1 base, with 11 bases between them. The CDR3 protein is CASSHGPTNTEAFF. CDR3 in DNA: TGTGCCAGCAGTCACGGGCCGACGAACACTGAAGCTTTCTTT.

The rearrangement joins TRBV10-1 to TRBJ2-7; D gene ambiguous. Trimming shortened V by 0 bases and J by 5 bases, and 11 bases separated the two germline ends. The germline gives CDR1 WNHNN, CDR2 SYGVQD (reference sequence). The length of the CDR3 is 14 residues. The DNA of the CDR3 is TGCGCCAGCAGTGAGTCGTCAGAGGCGCACGAGCAGTACTTC. It is translated as CASSESSEAHEQYF.

This clonotype was picked up a small number of times. The V and J genes are TRBV6-5 and TRBJ1-1; tentatively, D is TRBD1 (6 bases). The CDR3 covers 13 residues. Germline-derived CDR1 and CDR2 are MNHEY and SVGAGI. V was cut by 0 bases and J by 7 bases, with 9 bases left in between. CDR3 sequence: CASSYSDSFEAFF. The CDR3 DNA reads TGTGCCAGCAGTTACTCGGACAGCTTTGAAGCTTTCTTT.